These T cell receptor beta chains were read from a single sample in a study of CD8+ T cells in alopecia areata. The repertoire was sequenced with immunoSEQ multiplex PCR; TCRdb's copy has only in-frame clones and lacks some. The data contain around 140,000 clones, roughly 46% of them seen just once; the ten biggest clones take up roughly 0.92%. Sequences were derived from CD4+ T cells sorted from blood, sampled at week 0. The receptors shown here come from a human donor with alopecia areata. Each CDR3 is given with its conserved first and last residue. Each record gives: J gene, V gene, clone size, D gene, CDR3 protein, CDR3 DNA. A D gene is named only where the DNA matches it firmly. Some rows have no size entry. The others give once, few or many, or a class for an expanded clone.

TRBJ2-7,TRBV14,few,.,CASSQYSGPWEQYF,TGTGCCAGCAGCCAATACTCCGGTCCCTGGGAGCAGTACTTC
TRBJ2-5,TRBV28,few,.,CASSAGLLPRIQYF,TGTGCCAGCAGTGCCGGACTATTACCCAGGATCCAGTACTTC
TRBJ2-3,TRBV30,few,.,CAWSVRTDTQYF,TGTGCCTGGAGTGTACGGACAGATACGCAGTATTTT
TRBJ2-5,TRBV15,.,.,CATSRYPGTLGETQYF,TGTGCCACCAGCAGATACCCTGGGACGCTAGGAGAGACCCAGTACTTC
TRBJ1-1,TRBV7-3,few,.,CASSLSAVTEAFF,TGTGCCAGCAGCTTATCCGCCGTCACTGAAGCTTTCTTT
TRBJ1-1,TRBV5-1,few,.,CASSGLIDTEAFF,TGCGCCAGCAGCGGATTAATAGACACTGAAGCTTTCTTT
TRBJ2-7,TRBV5-1,.,TRBD1,CASSYRQGSEQYF,TGCGCCAGCAGCTATAGACAGGGGAGCGAGCAGTACTTC
TRBJ1-2,TRBV11-1,.,.,CASSLNPQVANYGYTF,TGTGCCAGCAGCTTAAACCCCCAGGTGGCTAACTATGGCTACACCTTC
TRBJ2-2,TRBV18,few,.,CASSPQTGELFF,TGTGCCAGCTCTCCTCAAACCGGGGAGCTGTTTTTT
TRBJ1-1,TRBV6-5,.,.,CASSYFPTTVNTEAFF,TGTGCCAGCAGTTATTTTCCCACGACAGTGAACACTGAAGCTTTCTTT
TRBJ2-1,TRBV18,.,.,CASSPLGPPSNEQFF,TGTGCCAGCTCACCCCTGGGGCCTCCCAGTAATGAGCAGTTCTTC
TRBJ2-1,TRBV7-2,.,.,CASSFYGGNRNEQFF,TGTGCCAGCAGCTTCTATGGCGGGAATCGGAATGAGCAGTTCTTC
TRBJ1-5,TRBV30,.,.,CAWSGKSDQPQHF,TGTGCCTGGAGTGGGAAGAGCGATCAGCCCCAGCATTTT
TRBJ2-3,TRBV2,.,.,CASSETIRRTDTQYF,TGTGCCAGCAGTGAAACGATCCGTCGGACAGATACGCAGTATTTT
TRBJ2-1,TRBV29-1,few,.,CSAYTTVGRNEQFF,TGCAGCGCCTACACGACAGTCGGAAGAAATGAGCAGTTCTTC
TRBJ1-5,TRBV2,.,.,CASSVRVDQPQHF,TGTGCCAGCAGTGTAAGGGTCGATCAGCCCCAGCATTTT
TRBJ2-3,TRBV28,.,TRBD2,CASSFPAGTTTSTDTQYF,TGTGCCAGCAGTTTCCCGGCCGGGACTACTACTAGCACAGATACGCAGTATTTT
TRBJ1-1,TRBV29-1,few,.,CSVDRDRRGAFF,TGCAGCGTTGACAGGGATCGCCGAGGAGCTTTCTTT
TRBJ1-2,TRBV19,few,TRBD1,CASGGQGYGYTF,TGTGCCAGCGGGGGACAGGGATATGGCTACACCTTC
TRBJ2-2,TRBV5-1,.,TRBD1,CASSLEGTVFDGELFF,TGCGCCAGCAGCTTGGAAGGGACAGTTTTCGACGGGGAGCTGTTTTTT
TRBJ1-1,TRBV15,few,.,CATRGGTANTEAFF,TGTGCCACCAGGGGAGGAACAGCGAACACTGAAGCTTTCTTT
TRBJ1-1,TRBV4-2,.,.,CASSQPPTGNTEAFF,TGTGCCAGCAGCCAACCCCCGACGGGAAACACTGAAGCTTTCTTT
TRBJ1-2,TRBV7-2,.,TRBD1,CASSSRGRGGYTF,TGTGCCAGCAGCTCCAGGGGGCGCGGTGGCTACACCTTC
TRBJ1-1,TRBV28,.,.,CASSLSFTGTANTEAFF,TGTGCCAGCAGTTTATCCTTCACCGGGACGGCGAACACTGAAGCTTTCTTT
TRBJ1-5,TRBV2,.,.,CASNANRGRSNQPQHF,TGTGCCAGCAACGCGAATAGAGGCAGATCCAATCAGCCCCAGCATTTT
TRBJ2-7,TRBV2,.,TRBD2,CASSGRLAGIYEQYF,TGTGCCAGCAGTGGCAGACTAGCGGGAATCTACGAGCAGTACTTC
TRBJ2-7,TRBV4-3,once,.,CASSQGASSGFYEQYF,TGCGCCAGCAGCCAAGGAGCTTCCTCAGGTTTCTACGAGCAGTACTTC
TRBJ2-5,TRBV7-2,few,TRBD2,CASTLAGSHRQETQYF,TGTGCCAGCACCCTAGCGGGCTCACACCGCCAAGAGACCCAGTACTTC
TRBJ2-4,TRBV29-1,few,.,CSVVGNIQYF,TGCAGCGTTGTAGGAAACATTCAGTACTTC
TRBJ1-3,TRBV7-2,.,TRBD1,CASSNPTGYSGNTIYF,TGTGCCAGCAGCAACCCGACAGGGTACTCTGGAAACACCATATATTTT
TRBJ2-5,TRBV7-3,.,TRBD2,CASSLRAGVSETQYF,TGTGCCAGCAGCTTAAGGGCGGGAGTGAGCGAGACCCAGTACTTC
TRBJ2-1,TRBV29-1,.,.,CSVKEGKFDEQFF,TGCAGCGTTAAGGAGGGAAAGTTCGATGAGCAGTTCTTC
TRBJ2-2,TRBV29-1,few,TRBD1,CSVRTGGSGELFF,TGCAGCGTTAGGACAGGGGGGTCCGGGGAGCTGTTTTTT
TRBJ2-7,TRBV29-1,.,.,CSVERVLGGEQYF,TGCAGCGTTGAAAGGGTCCTGGGGGGCGAGCAGTACTTC
TRBJ2-5,TRBV29-1,few,.,CSAPDRNEETQYF,TGCAGCGCCCCAGACAGGAATGAAGAGACCCAGTACTTC
TRBJ2-3,TRBV25-1,few,.,CASSEYPDTQYF,TGTGCCAGCAGTGAATATCCCGATACGCAGTATTTT
TRBJ1-1,TRBV19,.,TRBD1,CASTGQGENTEAFF,TGTGCCAGTACCGGACAGGGGGAGAACACTGAAGCTTTCTTT
TRBJ2-7,TRBV4-3,.,.,CASSQTGHEQYF,TGCGCCAGCAGCCAAACAGGGCACGAGCAGTACTTC
TRBJ1-5,TRBV30,.,TRBD1,CAWSGQGNQPQHF,TGTGCCTGGTCGGGACAGGGGAATCAGCCCCAGCATTTT
TRBJ2-7,TRBV11-1,.,TRBD2,CASSLTRRGDYEQYF,TGTGCCAGCAGCTTAACCCGCCGGGGGGACTACGAGCAGTACTTC
TRBJ2-5,TRBV7-9,few,TRBD1,CASSRQGAGETQYF,TGTGCCAGCAGCCGACAGGGTGCGGGAGAGACCCAGTACTTC
TRBJ2-1,TRBV27,.,.,CASSLSGMKEFF,TGTGCCAGCAGTTTATCGGGCATGAAAGAGTTCTTC
TRBJ2-7,TRBV28,.,TRBD2,CASRGLAGYSYEQYF,TGTGCCAGCAGAGGACTAGCGGGATACTCCTACGAGCAGTACTTC
TRBJ2-3,TRBV30,few,TRBD2,CASAKGLAGGDTQYF,TGTGCCTCCGCTAAAGGACTAGCGGGAGGCGATACGCAGTATTTT
TRBJ2-2,TRBV18,few,.,CASSPNRDSTGELFF,TGTGCCAGCTCACCAAACCGGGATTCAACCGGGGAGCTGTTTTTT
TRBJ2-5,TRBV5-1,.,.,CASSLSGQQETQYF,TGCGCCAGCAGCTTATCCGGACAGCAAGAGACCCAGTACTTC
TRBJ2-3,TRBV28,.,.,CASLTENTQYF,TGTGCCAGCCTAACGGAGAATACGCAGTATTTT
TRBJ2-7,TRBV6-5,.,TRBD1,CASSYTPQGPEQYF,TGTGCCAGCAGTTACACCCCACAGGGGCCCGAGCAGTACTTC
TRBJ2-4,TRBV10-3,.,TRBD1,CAISESEGAGKNIQYF,TGTGCCATCAGTGAGTCTGAGGGGGCAGGCAAAAACATTCAGTACTTC
TRBJ2-6,TRBV29-1,.,.,CSVPSLSGKVLTF,TGCAGCGTTCCCAGCCTTTCAGGGAAAGTCCTGACTTTC
TRBJ1-3,TRBV7-6,.,TRBD1,CASSFLPTGVSSGNTIYF,TGTGCCAGCAGCTTCCTACCGACAGGGGTGTCCTCTGGAAACACCATATATTTT
TRBJ1-1,TRBV29-1,few,.,CSARVLQDTEAFF,TGCAGCGCTCGCGTATTACAGGACACTGAAGCTTTCTTT
TRBJ2-7,TRBV25-1,few,.,CATRGLNSYEQYF,TGTGCCACCCGAGGACTGAACTCCTACGAGCAGTACTTC
TRBJ2-1,TRBV2,.,TRBD1,CASRPGQGFYNEQFF,TGTGCCAGCAGGCCGGGACAGGGGTTTTACAATGAGCAGTTCTTC
TRBJ2-7,TRBV10-3,.,.,CAISRLAAAARDEQYF,TGTGCCATCAGTCGACTCGCTGCAGCGGCCCGGGACGAGCAGTACTTC
TRBJ2-3,TRBV29-1,.,.,CSVESGDTQYF,TGCAGCGTTGAGTCTGGGGATACGCAGTATTTT
TRBJ1-1,TRBV29-1,few,TRBD1,CSVRGRGSIRNWNTEAFF,TGCAGCGTGAGGGGGCGCGGGAGTATCAGGAATTGGAACACTGAAGCTTTCTTT
TRBJ2-7,TRBV28,.,.,CASSRNRAYEQYF,TGTGCCAGCAGTCGAAATCGTGCCTACGAGCAGTACTTC
TRBJ2-2,TRBV6-1,.,.,CASSESARGQLFF,TGTGCCAGCAGTGAAAGTGCCCGGGGTCAGCTGTTTTTT